These 18 T cell receptor beta chains share one sample of origin, sequenced in a study of identical twins. A single record per CDR3 protein comes from TCRdb applying MiXCR to the 5' RACE reads. The repertoire holds about 720,000 distinct CDR3 sequences, with over 15% as singletons. These same records also appear under a second study, on T cells expressing NK-cell markers.

Input material: PBMCs. These TCRs come from a woman between 18 and 29 years old in good health.

The chain is built from TRBV7-9 and TRBJ2-3, with D possibly being TRBD1 (6 bases). The V end was cut by 5 bases, the J end by 0 bases, with 9 bases between. The CDR3 sequence is 14 residues long. Germline V gives CDR1 SEHNR, CDR2 FQNEAQ (reference sequence). The CDR3 DNA sequence: TGTGCCAGCAGCGAAGGACAGAGCACAGATACGCAGTATTTT. The encoded protein is CASSEGQSTDTQYF.

This clonotype came up a few times. This chain connects TRBV29-1 to TRBJ1-2; D unclear. V lost 2 bases and J 5 bases, leaving 12 bases between the germline ends. Germline values: CDR1 SQVTM, CDR2 ANQGSEA. This CDR3 region has 13 residues. For the CDR3, the DNA is TGCAGCGTTGAATATGTAAACTCTTATGGCTACACCTTC. Translating it yields CSVEYVNSYGYTF.

This clonotype occurred a few times. The rearrangement uses TRBV20-1 and TRBJ1-5, with D maybe TRBD1 (5 bases). The germline V gene encodes CDR1 DFQATT and CDR2 SNEGSKA (reference sequence). V lost 4 bases and J lost 5, with 12 bases in between. The CDR3 is made up of 13 amino acids. CDR3 DNA: TGCAGTGCTATTGAGGGGAGACATCAGCCCCAGCATTTT. This codes for CSAIEGRHQPQHF.

The chain couples TRBV7-2 to TRBJ2-5, with no clear D. Trimming pared 2 bases from V and 4 bases from J, leaving 14 bases between. The CDR3 is 15 amino acids. Germline CDR1 reads SGHTA; CDR2 reads FQGNSA. CDR3 protein: CASSLLTTPGETQYF. The CDR3 DNA follows: TGTGCCAGCAGCTTATTAACCACCCCTGGAGAGACCCAGTACTTC.

This rearrangement joins TRBV7-8 to TRBJ2-7; possible D gene TRBD2, 7 bases. V lost 2 bases and J lost 6, with 17 bases in between. Germline V CDR1 and CDR2: SGHVS, FQNEAQ. This CDR3 is built from 15 residues. The CDR3 spells CASSLFRGGAGEQYF. For the CDR3, the DNA is TGTGCCAGCAGCTTATTCCGTGGGGGGGCAGGCGAGCAGTACTTC.

The chain employs TRBV11-2 and TRBJ2-2; D is unresolved. This CDR3 region has 12 residues. V was trimmed by 4 bases and J by 8 bases, leaving 8 bases between them. From germline, CDR1 is SGHAT and CDR2 FQNNGV. The CDR3 nucleotides are TGTGCCAGCAGCTCCCATTTTGGGGAGCTGTTTTTT. Translation: CASSSHFGELFF.

This chain links TRBV27 with TRBJ2-7; perhaps D is TRBD1 or TRBD2 (5 bases each). Trimming removed 7 bases at V and 6 bases at J, with 16 bases between. CDR3 length: 13 residues. The V gene's germline CDR1 is MNHEY and CDR2 SMNVEV (reference sequence). Here the CDR3 reads CASTSPVGGEQYF. For the CDR3, the DNA is TGTGCCAGCACCTCCCCGGTTGGGGGCGAGCAGTACTTC.

The DNA of the CDR3 is TGTGCCATCAGTAGCGGGAGCCCCGTATACGAGCAGTACTTC. Protein: CAISSGSPVYEQYF. The V call is TRBV10-3, the J call TRBJ2-7; 8 bases fit TRBD2. V shed 5 bases and J 4 bases; nucleotides not matched to a gene: 7. CDR1 is ENHRY and CDR2 is SYGVKD in the germline V gene. CDR3 length: 14 residues.

V is TRBV5-1 and J is TRBJ2-2; D is perhaps TRBD1 (6 bases). The CDR3 runs 15 residues. Germline V gene data show CDR1 as SGHRS and CDR2 as YFSETQ. The ends were cut back, 0 bases at V and 4 bases at J, with 10 bases in the middle. The CDR3 DNA sequence: TGCGCCAGCAGCTTGGAGGGACACCCCACCGGGGAGCTGTTTTTT. As protein: CASSLEGHPTGELFF.

J is TRBJ2-1 and V is TRBV12-3 or TRBV12-4; D possibly matches TRBD1 or TRBD2 (5 bases each). The CDR3 spans 12 residues. V was cut by 5 bases and J by 9 bases, with 11 bases left in between. The CDR3 region is CASSTGPGEQFF. DNA of the CDR3: TGTGCCAGCAGTACGGGACCTGGTGAGCAGTTCTTC.

V gene TRBV19 combines with J gene TRBJ2-3; TRBD2 might be the D (6 bases). The germline V gene has CDR1 LNHDA and CDR2 SQIVND (reference sequence). The CDR3 has 17 amino acids. The V gene lost 0 bases and the J gene lost 3 bases, with 16 bases spanning the gap. CDR3 nucleotides: TGTGCCAGTAGTATAGATCGTGGAGGGCCTGAGACAGATACGCAGTATTTT. Amino acids: CASSIDRGGPETDTQYF.

The rearrangement links TRBV7-6 to TRBJ2-1, with 7 bases that match TRBD1. V gave up 5 bases and J gave up 4 bases; unmatched junction bases: 2. Germline CDR1 and CDR2: SGHVS and FNYEAQ. CDR3 size: 13 residues. The CDR3 reads CASSTRGYNEQFF. CDR3 coding DNA: TGTGCCAGCAGCACCAGGGGGTACAATGAGCAGTTCTTC.

The chain couples TRBV7-9 to TRBJ2-4, with 9 bases that match TRBD1. V shed 5 bases and J 8 bases; nucleotides not matched to a gene: 13. The germline V gene encodes CDR1 SEHNR and CDR2 FQNEAQ (reference sequence). This CDR3 is 16 amino acids long. The chain's CDR3 is CASSATRQGVTDIQYF. DNA of the CDR3: TGTGCCAGCAGCGCGACCCGACAGGGGGTAACGGACATTCAGTACTTC.

This clonotype was picked up many times. This chain links TRBV12-3 or TRBV12-4 with TRBJ2-3; D is possibly TRBD2 (6 bases). V lost 6 bases and J lost 2, with 12 bases in between. The CDR3 extends over 14 amino acids. The CDR3 DNA sequence: TGTGCCAGCAGCCCGGGACTCCCCACAGATACGCAGTATTTT. It specifies CASSPGLPTDTQYF.

The chain uses TRBV13 and TRBJ1-5, with 7 nucleotides matching TRBD1. The CDR3 runs to 15 residues. Germline V lookup: CDR1 PRHDT, CDR2 FYEKMQ (reference sequence). The V and J ends lost 0 bases and 4 bases, in that order; junction bases with no gene match: 3. The CDR3 DNA is TGTGCCAGCAGCTTAGGGGGCAGGGGGAATCAGCCCCAGCATTTT. Translation gives CASSLGGRGNQPQHF.

This clonotype turned up a few times. This chain links TRBV6-5 with TRBJ1-5, with TRBD1 matching over 7 bases. The CDR3 covers 16 residues. Trimming at V came to 2 bases and at J to 6 bases, leaving 10 bases not matched to a gene. Germline V gene sequence: CDR1 MNHEY, CDR2 SVGAGI. The CDR3 protein is CASSYTLTGLPQPQHF. CDR3 DNA: TGTGCCAGCAGTTACACCCTGACAGGGCTCCCTCAGCCCCAGCATTTT.

Here the CDR3 reads CASSLSFPTRETQYF. The CDR3 DNA follows: TGCGCCAGCAGCTTGTCTTTCCCGACGAGAGAGACCCAGTACTTC. This rearrangement joins TRBV5-1 to TRBJ2-5; D is uncertain. With 1 base removed from V and 4 bases from J, the gap between germline ends came to 14 bases. CDR1 and CDR2 (germline): SGHRS, YFSETQ. This CDR3 region has 15 residues.

A few counts support this clonotype. This sequence joins TRBV12-3 or TRBV12-4 and TRBJ1-2, with TRBD1 as a possible D gene (6 bases). This CDR3 is built from 14 residues. V was pared by 6 bases and J by 8 bases, with 19 bases between. The CDR3 protein is CASREQGGMRGYTF. Written as DNA, the CDR3 is TGTGCCAGCAGAGAACAGGGTGGCATGCGCGGCTACACCTTC.